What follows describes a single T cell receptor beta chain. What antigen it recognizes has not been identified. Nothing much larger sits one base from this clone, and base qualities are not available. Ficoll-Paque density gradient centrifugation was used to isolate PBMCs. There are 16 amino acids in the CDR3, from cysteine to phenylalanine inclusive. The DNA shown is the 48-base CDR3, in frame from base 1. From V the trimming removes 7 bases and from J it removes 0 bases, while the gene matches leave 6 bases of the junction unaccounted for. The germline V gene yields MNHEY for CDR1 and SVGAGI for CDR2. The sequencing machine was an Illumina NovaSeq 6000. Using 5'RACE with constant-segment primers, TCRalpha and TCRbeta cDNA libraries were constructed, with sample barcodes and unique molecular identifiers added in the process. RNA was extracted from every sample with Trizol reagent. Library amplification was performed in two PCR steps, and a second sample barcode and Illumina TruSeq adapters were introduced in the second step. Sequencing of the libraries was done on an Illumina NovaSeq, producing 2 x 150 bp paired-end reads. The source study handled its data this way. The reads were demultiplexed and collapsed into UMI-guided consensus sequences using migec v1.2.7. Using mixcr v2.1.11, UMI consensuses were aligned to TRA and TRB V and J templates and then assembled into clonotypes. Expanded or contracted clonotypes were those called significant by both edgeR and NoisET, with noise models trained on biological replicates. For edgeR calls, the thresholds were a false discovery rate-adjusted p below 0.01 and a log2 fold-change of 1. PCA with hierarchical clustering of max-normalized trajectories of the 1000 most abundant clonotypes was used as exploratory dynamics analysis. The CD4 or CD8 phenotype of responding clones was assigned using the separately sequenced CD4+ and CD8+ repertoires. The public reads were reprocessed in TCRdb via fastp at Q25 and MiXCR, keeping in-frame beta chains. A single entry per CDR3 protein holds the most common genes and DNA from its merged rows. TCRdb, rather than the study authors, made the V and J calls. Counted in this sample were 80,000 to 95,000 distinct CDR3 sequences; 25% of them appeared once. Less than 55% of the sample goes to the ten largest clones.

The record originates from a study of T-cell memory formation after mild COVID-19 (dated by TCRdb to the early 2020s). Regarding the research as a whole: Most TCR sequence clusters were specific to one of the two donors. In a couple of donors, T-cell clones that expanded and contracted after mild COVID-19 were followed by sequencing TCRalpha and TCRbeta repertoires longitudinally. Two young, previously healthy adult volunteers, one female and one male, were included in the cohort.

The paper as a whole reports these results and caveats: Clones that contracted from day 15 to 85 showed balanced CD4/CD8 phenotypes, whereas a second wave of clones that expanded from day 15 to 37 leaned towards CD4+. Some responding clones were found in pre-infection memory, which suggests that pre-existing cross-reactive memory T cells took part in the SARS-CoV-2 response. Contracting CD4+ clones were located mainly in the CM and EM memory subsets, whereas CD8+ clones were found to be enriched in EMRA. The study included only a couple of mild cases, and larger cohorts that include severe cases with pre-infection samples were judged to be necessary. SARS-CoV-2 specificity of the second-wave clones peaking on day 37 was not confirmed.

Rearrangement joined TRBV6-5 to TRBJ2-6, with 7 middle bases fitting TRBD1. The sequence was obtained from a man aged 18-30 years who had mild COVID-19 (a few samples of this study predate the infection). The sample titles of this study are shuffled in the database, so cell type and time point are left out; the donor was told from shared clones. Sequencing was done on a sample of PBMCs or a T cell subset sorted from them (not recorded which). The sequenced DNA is TGTGCCAGCAAGCCGGGACAGCACTCTGGGGCCAACGTCCTGACTTTC. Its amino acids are CASKPGQHSGANVLTF.